The T cell receptor (beta chain) under discussion was sequenced for a study of blood T cell repertoires in COVID-19. Turning to the study itself: T cells, B-cell-depleted T cells, or PBMCs provided the cDNA or gDNA that served as material.

Germline V gene lookup returns CDR1 GTSNPN and CDR2 SVGIG (reference sequence). Trimming removed 1 base from V and 2 bases from J, with 9 bases in between. This CDR3 comprises 14 residues. Sequenced by immunoSEQ multiplex PCR; TCRdb stores in-frame clones only, minus some. The table includes under 200,000 clones, over 70% detected once. This receptor was identified in a man aged 55-75 years with acute or convalescent COVID-19. Sequences were obtained from peripheral blood. The J gene is TRBJ1-5, the V gene TRBV30, with TRBD1 as a possible D gene (6 bases). The CDR3, as DNA: TGTGCCTGGAGTGCACAGGGAGGCAATCAGCCCCAGCATTTT. As protein: CAWSAQGGNQPQHF.